This entry features one TCR beta chain sequence. The sample comes from a study of control samples from healthy donors and cancer patients. The data were produced by immunoSEQ multiplex PCR, yet TCRdb's version contains in-frame clones alone and is incomplete. Of just over 150,000 clones listed, around 95% are singletons. The ends lost 4 bases at V and 4 bases at J; junction bases unmatched: 6. The CDR3 sequence is 15 residues long. CDR1 MNHNY and CDR2 SVGAGI come from the germline V gene (reference sequence). Sequenced material: blood. The genes are TRBV6-6 and TRBJ1-1; 10 nucleotides line up with TRBD1. The receptor was derived from a woman in her forties in good health. The CDR3 is CASSSPGQGTTEAFF. Here the CDR3 DNA reads TGTGCCAGCAGTTCCCCGGGACAGGGGACCACTGAAGCTTTCTTT.